Listed here are 7 T cell receptor beta chains from one sample, sequenced in a study of T cell responses to AZD1222 COVID-19 vaccine. Assay used: immunoSEQ multiplex PCR; TCRdb lists only in-frame clones, some missing. The repertoire holds 130,000 or so clones, with about 89% as singletons. The sample consisted of peripheral blood, taken on day 0 of AZD1222 vaccination. The origin of the receptors is an adult in good health.

The chain links TRBV12-3 or TRBV12-4 to TRBJ2-5; no firm D call. V lost 8 bases, J lost 2 bases, and 12 bases lay in between. This CDR3 spans 13 amino acids. The CDR3 protein is CASGRYFQETQYF. The DNA for the CDR3 is TGTGCCAGCGGACGTTATTTTCAAGAGACCCAGTACTTC.

The CDR3 DNA reads TGTGCCACCAGTTGGACAGGGGGCCTTGGAAACACCATATATTTT. The encoded protein is CATSWTGGLGNTIYF. The chain combines TRBV15 with TRBJ1-3, with 11 bases lining up with TRBD1. The V gene end was trimmed by 6 bases and the J gene end by 3 bases; junction bases not matched to a gene: 4. The germline V gene encodes CDR1 LNHNV and CDR2 YYDKDF (reference sequence). This CDR3 comprises 15 residues.

The rearrangement joins TRBV27 to TRBJ2-2; D tentatively reads TRBD1 or TRBD2 (5 bases each). Trimming pared 10 bases from V and 2 bases from J, leaving 17 bases between. Germline-derived CDR1 and CDR2 are MNHEY and SMNVEV (reference sequence). The CDR3 loop spans 15 amino acids. The DNA of the CDR3 is TGTGCCACCAAACTAGGGACCGGTAACACCGGGGAGCTGTTTTTT. As protein: CATKLGTGNTGELFF.

The rearrangement links TRBV2 to TRBJ1-6, with 7 bases fitting TRBD1. Trimming took 7 bases from V and 6 from J; bases not matched to a gene: 6. The CDR3 contains 14 residues. Germline V gene data show CDR1 as SNHLY and CDR2 as FYNNEI. The DNA for the CDR3 is TGTGCCAGCACTACCGGGACAGCTAATTCACCCCTCCACTTT. This gives the protein CASTTGTANSPLHF.

The chain joins TRBV7-9 to TRBJ1-1, with a tentative D call TRBD1 (5 bases). The CDR3 has 14 residues. CDR1 SEHNR and CDR2 FQNEAQ come from the germline V gene (reference sequence). V shed 6 bases and J shed 3 bases, with 14 bases lying between them. CDR3 coding DNA: TGTGCCAGCAGTTTTGGGGGGAGGGACACTGAAGCTTTCTTT. This codes for CASSFGGRDTEAFF.

V gene TRBV7-2 combines with J gene TRBJ1-5, with a possible D match to TRBD1 (5 bases). The CDR3 covers 18 residues. V lost 5 bases to trimming and J lost 0 bases, with 20 bases between them. Germline CDR1 and CDR2: SGHTA and FQGNSA. As DNA, the CDR3 is TGTGCCAGCAGCCAGGGCACATTGCGGGGAGATAGCAATCAGCCCCAGCATTTT. Translating it yields CASSQGTLRGDSNQPQHF. Combining the CDR3 with reference TRBV7-2 and TRBJ1-5 gives the whole variable domain GAGVSQSPSNKVTEKGKDVELRCDPISGHTALYWYRQSLGQGLEFLIYFQGNSAPDKSGLPSDRFSAERTGGSVSTLTIQRTQQEDSAVYLCASSQGTLRGDSNQPQHFGDGTRLSIL.

This clone was detected only a few times. The V gene is TRBV5-3, the J gene TRBJ2-4, with D possibly being TRBD2 (5 bases). TRBV5-3 is an ORF, with its function uncertain. The CDR3 is 16 amino acids. V shed 2 bases and J shed 0 bases, with 12 bases lying between them. CDR3 DNA sequence: TGTGCCAGAAGCTTTTGGGAGCCTCTAGCCAAAAACATTCAGTACTTC. Residues: CARSFWEPLAKNIQYF.